The source of this T cell receptor beta chain is a study of cytomegalovirus exposure and HLA in healthy donors. Points from the study as a whole: In a later analysis, a missense DCLRE1C variant was linked to TCR beta V- and J-gene trimming.

All the people who gave samples were healthy bone marrow donors. 60 Vbeta and 13 Jbeta primers were used in PCR. Sequencing used immunoSEQ multiplex PCR; TCRdb keeps in-frame clones, though not all of them. The sample lists about 160,000 clones, around 84% occurring once. The ends lost 3 bases at V and 8 bases at J; junction bases unmatched: 5. Germline CDR1 is KGHSH and CDR2 is LQKENI. The CDR3 contains 15 residues. Regarding this clone: The antigen remains undetermined.

Material: PBMCs. V gene TRBV18 combines with J gene TRBJ2-1; 12 nucleotides line up with TRBD1. This receptor was obtained from a boy aged 2 to 10 in good health and CMV-seronegative. CDR3 bases: TGTGCCAGCTCACCCGGGACAGGGGGCTTCGATGAGCAGTTCTTC. Its translation: CASSPGTGGFDEQFF.